This TCR beta chain emerged from a study of blood T cell repertoires in COVID-19. Across the study: Both acute and convalescent COVID-19 samples were obtained from the United States, Italy and Spain.

In the original processing: By means of reference gene primer amplification, nucleated cell counts were estimated. Sequenced by immunoSEQ multiplex PCR; TCRdb stores in-frame clones only, minus some. That table supplies the V and J calls and clone size; D and trimming were determined from the DNA. The table has 130,000 to 150,000 clones, 85% to 90% seen once. The CDR3 totals 14 residues. The V end lost 4 bases, the J end lost 6 bases, and 13 bases lay between the germline ends. The germline V gene has CDR1 LNHDA and CDR2 SQIVND (reference sequence). The sequenced sample consisted of peripheral blood. The chain joins TRBV19 to TRBJ1-5; a weak D match, TRBD1 (6 bases). The receptor was isolated from a human donor in a cohort sampled during active COVID-19. The CDR3 DNA is TGTGCCAGTAGTACTACGGGACACGGTCAGCCCCAGCATTTT. Amino acid sequence: CASSTTGHGQPQHF.